This T cell receptor (beta chain) was sequenced in a study of blood T cell repertoires in COVID-19. Using immunoSEQ multiplex PCR, the repertoire was profiled, and TCRdb retains in-frame clones only, with some absent. The sample has about 46,000 clones; approximately 89% are singletons. The specimen sequenced was peripheral blood. This TCR came from a man between 60 and 70 years old with active or convalescent COVID-19.

The CDR3 region has the DNA TGTGCCAGCAGTTCCCTGACAGGGAGCAATCAGCCCCAGCATTTT. It specifies CASSSLTGSNQPQHF. This chain uses TRBV6-6 with TRBJ1-5, with TRBD1 matching 7 bases. CDR3 size: 15 residues. Looked up from germline, CDR1 is MNHNY and CDR2 is SVGAGI (reference sequence). V lost 4 bases, J lost 1 base, and 4 bases stayed unmatched.